Included here is one T cell receptor (beta chain) sequence, with context. Antigen: not known. The record originates from a study of stem cell transplantation in POMP-related autoinflammatory disease. Here immunoSEQ multiplex PCR was the method, and the copy in TCRdb shows in-frame clones only, minus some. Of about 32,000 clones listed, almost 90% were seen once; the top ten hold 0.72%. Study outcomes and limitations: Across all analyzed T-cell subsets, patients with PRAID tended toward reduced diversity and increased clonality.

The clonotype originates from a human donor with POMP-related autoinflammation and immune dysregulation (PRAID). This specimen consisted of CD4+ T cells from PBMCs, obtained before stem cell transplantation.

CDR3 loop: CASSPRVSNQPQHF. For the CDR3, the DNA is TGCGCCAGCAGCCCGAGGGTCAGCAATCAGCCCCAGCATTTT. The chain links TRBV4-1 to TRBJ1-5; D is ambiguous. The germline V gene has CDR1 MGHRA and CDR2 YSYEKL. CDR3 length: 14 amino acids. The germline V and J ends were trimmed by 4 bases and 1 base, with 8 bases remaining between them.